One and the same sample provided the 7 T cell receptor beta chains below, sequenced in a study of T cell repertoires in cytomegalovirus infection. Which antigens these TCRs recognize remains unknown. Using its own MiXCR run on the reads, TCRdb lists one record per CDR3 protein. The table includes hundreds of thousands of distinct CDR3 sequences, approximately 33% detected once. This specimen was cultured CD8+ T cells from PBMCs, taken from culture after CMV antigen stimulation. These receptors came from a human donor in good health (CMV status not recorded). Some clones in this sample may be carry-over from other donors' samples.

This clonotype was seen a handful of times. The chain links TRBV25-1 to TRBJ1-2; the D gene is possibly TRBD1 (5 bases). V lost 4 bases and J lost 5, with 11 bases in between. CDR3 length: 13 residues. Looked up from germline, CDR1 is MGHDK and CDR2 is SYGVNS. The DNA for the CDR3 is TGTGCCAGCAGTGTAGGACAAATATATGGCTACACCTTC. Translating gives CASSVGQIYGYTF.

This clonotype was seen many times. The rearrangement uses TRBV7-8 and TRBJ1-1; no reliable D call. The germline CDR1 and CDR2 sequences are SGHVS and FQNEAQ. The CDR3 length is 18 residues. The V end was cut by 1 base, the J end by 0 bases, with 18 bases between. The CDR3 nucleotides read TGTGCCAGCAGCTTAGGCCCGAAGGACTCGCTTTTGAACACTGAAGCTTTCTTT. Protein product: CASSLGPKDSLLNTEAFF.

This sequence joins TRBV29-1 and TRBJ1-2; no reliable D call. CDR3 length: 12 amino acids. Germline-derived CDR1 and CDR2 are SQVTM and ANQGSEA. With 5 bases removed from V and 2 bases from J, the gap between germline ends came to 9 bases. The CDR3 DNA follows: TGCAGCGTTATTGGACGGAACTATGGCTACACCTTC. This encodes CSVIGRNYGYTF.

The chain has TRBV6-5 and TRBJ2-7; TRBD2 agrees at 8 bases. Looked up from germline, CDR1 is MNHEY and CDR2 is SVGAGI. The CDR3 spans 15 residues. After removal of 0 bases from V and 1 base from J, the junction contained 2 bases not matched to a gene. CDR3 sequence: CASSYSGGGSYEQYF. The CDR3 DNA reads TGTGCCAGCAGTTACTCTGGCGGGGGGTCCTACGAGCAGTACTTC.

CDR3 in DNA: TGTGCCAGCAGGAAAGCGGGAGCCCGCACAGATACGCAGTATTTT. This codes for CASRKAGARTDTQYF. The V and J genes are TRBV28 and TRBJ2-3; 8 bases match TRBD2. Germline CDR1 is MDHEN and CDR2 is SYDVKM. V was pared by 6 bases and J by 1 base, with 6 bases of the junction left unmatched. The CDR3 has 15 amino acids.

This clonotype has at least ten counts. The chain recombines TRBV28 with TRBJ1-5; 8 bases align to TRBD1. Unmatched junction bases numbered 8, after V lost 6 bases and J lost 4 bases. Germline CDR1 and CDR2: MDHEN and SYDVKM. This CDR3 has 15 residues. CDR3 region: CASSLRTGPNQPQHF. Here the CDR3 DNA reads TGTGCCAGCAGCCTTAGGACAGGGCCGAATCAGCCCCAGCATTTT.

V gene TRBV10-1 combines with J gene TRBJ2-4; D could derive from TRBD1 or TRBD2 (6 bases each). The CDR3 covers 14 residues. Germline loops: CDR1 WNHNN, CDR2 SYGVQD (reference sequence). Trimming took off 6 bases at V and 0 bases at J, with 9 bases between the two ends. In DNA form, the CDR3 reads TGCGCCAGCAGCGGGGGCAGAGCCAAAAACATTCAGTACTTC. Encoded protein: CASSGGRAKNIQYF.